This TCR beta chain appears in the sequencing data of a study of T cells in Graves' hyperthyroidism and ophthalmopathy. Study as a whole: The authors collected peripheral blood at initial diagnosis, before any treatment.

Source material for PBMCs was less than 12 ml fresh peripheral blood. TCR beta CDR3 regions were amplified from RNA transcripts. Initially, a first-round RT-PCR of the TCR CDR3 employed the HTBI primer set. From the multiplex PCR reads, TCRdb called clonotypes with MiXCR, one entry per CDR3 protein. The table includes some 300,000 distinct CDR3 sequences, approximately 13% detected once. This clonotype was detected ten times or more. This clonotype was sampled from a woman aged 40-49 years with Graves' hyperthyroidism. The sample taken for sequencing was blood.

The CDR3 DNA reads as TGCAGCGTTGACCCGGGCGGAAACACCATATATTTT. As protein: CSVDPGGNTIYF. The chain carries TRBV29-1 and TRBJ1-3, with D hard to call. Germline V gene lookup returns CDR1 SQVTM and CDR2 ANQGSEA. The CDR3 length is 12 residues. Deletions cut 3 bases from V and 4 bases from J, with 7 bases between.